This record looks at one T cell receptor (beta chain) sequence and its context. This clonotype was seen repeatedly, ten times or more. Its antigen remains undetermined. No qualities accompany the bases; no much larger clone lies one base away. For repertoire sequencing, TCR beta CDR3 regions were amplified from RNA transcripts. The first round was an RT-PCR using HTBI primers with the Qiagen OneStep RT-PCR kit, and this first round was followed by a second-round multiplex PCR, then size selection and purification. Libraries were sequenced on an Illumina HiSeq2000 using paired-end 100 bp reads. Concerning the study's data processing: Reads were processed with SOAPnuke, discarding reads with adapters, uncalled bases, mean Phred below 15, or no exact constant-primer or identifier match. COPE v1.2.5 was used to merge high-quality paired reads. Clonotypes were defined as unique nucleotide sequences and were aligned to IMGT TRB V, D and J references using MiTCR v1.1. The analysis was limited to V-J combinations with a frequency above 0.0001, which together covered approximately 99% of the repertoires. For each V-J combination, a TCR clonal expansion and chaos score was defined as F50 clonal expansion divided by the chaos observed in the TCRdist matrix. Welch's t-statistics and random forest were used to narrow the features down to more than 10 V-J combinations, which were then fed into a naive Bayes classifier. The Morisita-Horn index was used to measure how similar the thyroid and blood repertoires were. Through fastp at Q25 and MiXCR, TCRdb rebuilt clones from the public reads, retaining in-frame beta chains. Identical CDR3 protein sequences are pooled into one entry, listed with their most common genes and DNA. These V and J calls originate from TCRdb's pipeline instead of the authors' own analysis. The table for this sample lists 650,000 to 900,000 distinct CDR3 sequences; 35% to 50% of them were counted only once. Approximately 46% of the sample goes to the ten largest clones.

Ophthalmopathy patients had moderately to severely active disease, Clinical Activity Score of at least 3, NOSPECS grade of at least 4, and disease duration under 3 months. Anyone with other autoimmune diseases, uncontrolled infections, pregnancy or lactation was excluded from the study. Diagnosis relied on clinical symptoms, serum thyroxine, TRAb, thyroid ultrasound and orbital computed tomography. Using Ficoll-Paque density gradient centrifugation, PBMCs were isolated from less than 11 ml of fresh peripheral blood. Total RNA was extracted with Trizol reagent and quality-checked on an Agilent 2100 Bioanalyzer. The germline V gene encodes CDR1 ENHRY and CDR2 SYGVKD. The CDR3 has 16 amino acids, counting the end cysteine and phenylalanine. The read is trimmed to its CDR3 DNA, 48 bases read in frame from base 1. The V and J ends are trimmed by 0 bases and 4 bases, leaving 13 bases between them. This specimen comes from a study of Graves' ophthalmopathy and Graves' hyperthyroidism (dated by TCRdb to 2016 to 2018). The study in broad terms: Peripheral blood samples were taken at the time of initial diagnosis, before any treatment was given. The study used signatures of the TCR beta repertoire to tell Graves' ophthalmopathy apart from Graves' hyperthyroidism and to predict which patients would progress to ophthalmopathy. In total, around 130 blood samples were TCR-sequenced: under 45 ophthalmopathy, roughly 77 hyperthyroidism and approximately 17 hyperthyroidism-to-ophthalmopathy patients. A discovery set of more than 90 patients (43 ophthalmopathy, around 57 stable hyperthyroidism) was enrolled to explore V-J signatures distinguishing ophthalmopathy from hyperthyroidism. An independent validation cohort was composed of roughly 18 hyperthyroidism patients and about 17 patients who later progressed from hyperthyroidism to ophthalmopathy. In more than five hyperthyroidism patients, T-cell repertoires of thyroid tissue and blood were compared. After sampling, hyperthyroidism patients received methimazole starting at 30 mg daily, and ophthalmopathy patients received high-dose intravenous methylprednisolone.

Study-wide conclusions, independent of this receptor: In cross-validation, the 13-signature model distinguished ophthalmopathy from stable hyperthyroidism with 87.88% sensitivity and approximately 81% specificity, while in the test set the corresponding values were about 79% and 69%. Most expanded thyroid clonotypes with a frequency above 0.001 also appeared in blood, which suggests that blood repertoires may reflect the immune response in the thyroid. No statistical method was used to set the sample size in advance, and the investigators knew which group each participant was assigned to. In validation, the model predicted ophthalmopathy progression with over 60% sensitivity and 72.22% specificity; roughly 12 predicted patients were CT-confirmed with GO in a median of around 6.5 months.

This receptor was obtained from an adult man with Graves' ophthalmopathy. The sequence joins TRBV10-3 to TRBJ1-5, with no D gene named confidently. Material for sequencing was peripheral blood. This receptor has the CDR3 CAISESWPEQNQPQHF. The DNA is as follows: TGTGCCATCAGTGAGTCGTGGCCCGAACAAAATCAGCCCCAGCATTTT.